One sample yielded the 14 T cell receptor beta chains listed below, sequenced in a study of cytomegalovirus exposure and HLA in healthy donors. Assay used: immunoSEQ multiplex PCR; TCRdb lists only in-frame clones, some missing. This table has around 400,000 clones, 75% to 90% appearing once. The sample consisted of PBMCs. The receptors derive from a woman between 18 and 29 years old in good health and CMV-seronegative.

The chain links TRBV6-4 to TRBJ2-1; D is unresolved. CDR3 length equals 13 residues. Trimming pared 2 bases from V and 3 bases from J, leaving 5 bases between. Looked up from germline, CDR1 is MRHNA and CDR2 is SNTAGT. For the CDR3, the DNA is TGTGCCAGCAGTGACGGCCTCTACAATGAGCAGTTCTTC. It is translated as CASSDGLYNEQFF.

CDR3 DNA sequence: TGTGCCATCAACAGGGTCCCGAACACTGAAGCTTTCTTT. It encodes CAINRVPNTEAFF. The chain is built from TRBV10-3 and TRBJ1-1; weak D call: TRBD1 (6 bases). V was trimmed by 7 bases and J by 1 base, leaving 10 bases between them. The CDR3 runs to 13 residues. Germline CDR1 and CDR2: ENHRY and SYGVKD.

The genes are TRBV6-1 and TRBJ2-7; the match to TRBD1 covers 9 bases. The CDR3 is made up of 16 amino acids. The trim removed 4 bases at V and 6 bases at J, leaving 13 bases unmatched. Germline-derived CDR1 and CDR2 are MNHNS and SASEGT. The CDR3: CASSVTGGRLRGEQYF. DNA for the CDR3: TGTGCCAGCAGTGTAACAGGGGGCCGTCTCCGCGGCGAGCAGTACTTC.

The rearrangement uses TRBV6-6 and TRBJ1-5, with D unresolved. The CDR3 has 15 amino acids. Looked up from germline, CDR1 is MNHNY and CDR2 is SVGAGI (reference sequence). Trimming shortened V by 0 bases and J by 4 bases, and 10 bases separated the two germline ends. CDR3: CASSYSRVANQPQHF. In nucleotides, the CDR3 is TGTGCCAGCAGTTACTCTAGGGTAGCGAATCAGCCCCAGCATTTT.

The rearrangement links TRBV9 to TRBJ2-7; 10 positions match TRBD1. The junction had 18 bases not matched to a gene; V was cut back by 3 bases and J by 3 bases. CDR1 is SGDLS and CDR2 is YYNGEE in the germline V gene. This CDR3 is built from 19 residues. The CDR3 sequence: CASSGKTGGPMAGYYEQYF. The CDR3 DNA follows: TGTGCCAGCAGCGGAAAGACAGGGGGCCCGATGGCGGGATACTACGAGCAGTACTTC.

The chain uses TRBV30 and TRBJ1-1; no clear D. Per the germline V gene, CDR1 is GTSNPN and CDR2 is SVGIG (reference sequence). The CDR3 runs 14 residues. V shed 3 bases and J shed 0 bases, with 11 bases lying between them. The CDR3 region has the DNA TGTGCCTGGAGGGTGGAGGAAATGAACACTGAAGCTTTCTTT. Translating it yields CAWRVEEMNTEAFF.

The rearrangement links TRBV4-1 to TRBJ1-4; 10 bases match TRBD1. CDR3 length: 13 amino acids. Germline CDR1 and CDR2: MGHRA and YSYEKL. V dropped 7 bases and J dropped 8; count of bases not matched to a gene: 4. CDR3 DNA sequence: TGCGCCAGCACCGGGACAGGGGTCGAAAAACTGTTTTTT. Translation gives CASTGTGVEKLFF.

The count of this clone is one. The chain recombines TRBV28 with TRBJ2-1; 8 bases are shared with TRBD2. V lost 6 bases, J lost 12 bases, and 7 bases stayed unmatched. Germline CDR1 reads MDHEN; CDR2 reads SYDVKM. This CDR3 is 12 amino acids long. The CDR3 DNA reads as TGTGCCAGCAGGAGCGGGAGAAGGGTGCAGTTCTTC. Translation: CASRSGRRVQFF.

This chain's CDR3 is CASSLWGMGRKGLGYTF. CDR3 DNA: TGTGCCAGCAGTTTATGGGGCATGGGGCGAAAAGGTCTTGGCTACACCTTC. The V call is TRBV27, the J call TRBJ1-2; D perhaps matches TRBD1 (5 bases). The V gene's germline CDR1 is MNHEY and CDR2 SMNVEV (reference sequence). Trimming shortened V by 1 base and J by 7 bases, and 22 bases separated the two germline ends. The CDR3 loop spans 17 amino acids.

This chain uses TRBV6-1 with TRBJ2-1, with D possibly TRBD2 on 6 matching bases. The V and J ends lost 6 bases and 4 bases respectively, with 13 bases between them. The CDR3 is 14 amino acids. Per germline, CDR1 MNHNS and CDR2 SASEGT. Here the CDR3 reads CASSDSGVYNEQFF. The CDR3 DNA sequence: TGTGCCAGCAGCGATAGCGGAGTATACAATGAGCAGTTCTTC.

The CDR3 protein is CASSFGVDSNQPQHF. DNA for the CDR3: TGTGCCAGCAGCTTTGGAGTGGATAGCAATCAGCCCCAGCATTTT. V and J are TRBV7-9 and TRBJ1-5, with unresolved D. Trimming left V 3 bases short and J 0 bases short, with 9 bases between. Germline lookup yields CDR1 SEHNR and CDR2 FQNEAQ (reference sequence). CDR3 length: 15 residues. Together with reference TRBV7-9 and TRBJ1-5, the CDR3 gives the full variable domain: DTGVSQNPRHKITKRGQNVTFRCDPISEHNRLYWYRQTLGQGPEFLTYFQNEAQLEKSRLLSDRFSAERPKGSFSTLEIQRTEQGDSAMYLCASSFGVDSNQPQHFGDGTRLSIL.

In DNA form, the CDR3 reads TGCGCCAGCAGTGGCTACAGGGAAAAACTGTTTTTT. Translation gives CASSGYREKLFF. This sequence joins TRBV10-2 and TRBJ1-4; D possibly corresponds to TRBD1 (5 bases). From germline, CDR1 is WSHSY and CDR2 SAAADI. V was shortened by 4 bases and J by 8 bases, with 8 bases between the two germline ends. This CDR3 region has 12 residues.

The chain carries TRBV28 and TRBJ2-3; 8 bases fit TRBD1. This CDR3 has 16 residues. Germline V lookup: CDR1 MDHEN, CDR2 SYDVKM. Trimming at V came to 6 bases and at J to 3 bases, leaving 11 bases not matched to a gene. The CDR3 loop is CASRLATGALTDTQYF. The CDR3 coding sequence is TGTGCCAGCAGACTCGCGACAGGGGCGTTGACAGATACGCAGTATTTT.

The V call is TRBV6-6, the J call TRBJ1-2; TRBD1 aligns across 9 bases. CDR1 and CDR2 (germline): MNHNY, SVGAGI (reference sequence). This CDR3 contains 15 residues. Trimming cost V 7 bases and J 0 bases; bases outside gene matches: 6. CDR3 amino acids: CASISQGAPNYGYTF. The CDR3 nucleotides read TGTGCCAGCATTTCACAGGGGGCGCCTAACTATGGCTACACCTTC.